This is a list of T cell receptor beta chains from one sample in a study of T-cell memory formation after mild COVID-19. TCRdb fed the 5' RACE reads into MiXCR, producing one record per CDR3 protein. Of about 180,000 distinct CDR3 sequences in the sample, more than 15% were seen once. Sequencing was performed on PBMCs or a T cell subset sorted from them (not recorded which). These receptor sequences come from an adult woman who had mild COVID-19 (a few samples of this study predate the infection). Cell type and time point are not known. CDR3s leave out the opening cysteine and the closing phenylalanine or tryptophan.

TRBV3-1,TRBJ2-7,ASSHPHGPSYEQY
TRBV7-2,TRBJ1-4,ASSLAQGGSGKLF
TRBV12-3/TRBV12-4,TRBJ2-3,ASSIRTGRQY
TRBV29-1,TRBJ2-7,SVWRGYEQY
TRBV7-9,TRBJ2-7,ASSLGRGVDEQY
TRBV4-3,TRBJ2-1,ASSQSGVHNEQF
TRBV7-9,TRBJ2-5,ASSPVGRGLQETQY
TRBV5-6,TRBJ1-1,ASSSLDKPNTEAF
TRBV5-4,TRBJ2-7,ASSLDRLGEQY
TRBV12-3/TRBV12-4,TRBJ1-1,ASSVEGGVGTEAF
TRBV24-1,TRBJ2-2,ATSDYGTGSRDTGELF